The 14 T cell receptor beta chains below were found in one sample sequenced in a study of T cells in Graves' hyperthyroidism and ophthalmopathy. TCR beta CDR3 regions were amplified from RNA transcripts. A first-round RT-PCR of the TCR CDR3 used the HTBI primer set. TCRdb itself ran the multiplex PCR reads through MiXCR, one entry per CDR3 protein. The profile shows approximately 600,000 distinct CDR3 sequences, 14% of them singletons. The sequenced sample was blood. These receptors originate from a woman between 18 and 29 years old with Graves' ophthalmopathy.

The rearrangement links TRBV4-2 to TRBJ1-1; 10 bases agree with TRBD1. The CDR3 totals 14 residues. CDR1 LGHNA and CDR2 YNFKEQ come from the germline V gene. The V and J ends lost 1 base and 6 bases, in that order; junction bases with no gene match: 2. The CDR3 loop is CASSQGDRGAEAFF. The CDR3, as DNA: TGTGCCAGCAGCCAAGGGGACAGGGGCGCTGAAGCTTTCTTT.

This clonotype was recorded once. A read error may be the cause here, since a much bigger clone is one base away. The rearrangement links TRBV7-9 to TRBJ2-7; D is ambiguous. Germline V gives CDR1 SEHNR, CDR2 FQNEAQ (reference sequence). The CDR3 covers 16 residues. The CDR3 DNA reads TGTGCCAGCAGCTCTTCCAGTCAGGTTGGGTTCTACGTGCAGTACTTC. Translating it yields CASSSSSQVGFYVQYF.

The chain uses TRBV12-3 or TRBV12-4 and TRBJ2-3; D call uncertain. The CDR3 is 13 amino acids. The V gene lost 5 bases and the J gene lost 5 bases, with 11 bases spanning the gap. Here the CDR3 reads CASSPFRKDTQYF. CDR3 DNA: TGTGCCAGCAGTCCCTTTAGAAAAGATACGCAGTATTTT.

This clonotype was seen many times. This chain uses TRBV11-1 with TRBJ2-2, with 7 nucleotides matching TRBD2. Germline V CDR1 and CDR2: SGHAT, FQDESV (reference sequence). The CDR3 totals 19 residues. V shed 2 bases and J 1 base; nucleotides not matched to a gene: 13. Here the CDR3 reads CASSLIPLRGLENTGELFF. The CDR3 DNA follows: TGTGCCAGCAGCTTAATTCCGCTCCGAGGACTAGAGAACACCGGGGAGCTGTTTTTT.

This clonotype was detected ten times or more. V usage is TRBV2 and J usage is TRBJ1-1; D is perhaps TRBD1 (6 bases). CDR1 is SNHLY and CDR2 is FYNNEI in the germline V gene. V lost 3 bases, J lost 1 base, and 18 bases lay in between. This CDR3 is built from 17 residues. The CDR3 DNA follows: TGTGCCAGCAGTGAGCCCTCCCCCAGGGGTTGGAACACTGAAGCTTTCTTT. Residues: CASSEPSPRGWNTEAFF.

This clonotype has only a few counts. V and J are TRBV14 and TRBJ1-2; D may be TRBD1 (6 bases). The CDR3 covers 13 residues. V was cut by 1 base and J by 5 bases, with 8 bases left in between. Germline-derived CDR1 and CDR2 are SGHDN and FVKESK. CDR3 bases: TGTGCCAGCAGCCAAGTACAGGGTTATGGCTACACCTTC. It translates to CASSQVQGYGYTF. The whole variable domain, remainder taken from reference TRBV14 and TRBJ1-2, is EAGVTQFPSHSVIEKGQTVTLRCDPISGHDNLYWYRRVMGKEIKFLLHFVKESKQDESGMPNNRFLAERTGGTYSTLKVQPAELEDSGVYFCASSQVQGYGYTFGSGTRLTVV.

This clonotype was seen more than once but under ten times. The chain couples TRBV29-1 to TRBJ1-1; 8 nucleotides match TRBD1. The CDR3 loop spans 16 amino acids. CDR1 is SQVTM, CDR2 ANQGSEA, per germline. With V trimmed by 7 bases and J by 0 bases, 13 bases remained unmatched. CDR3 coding DNA: TGCAGCGAACTACCACAGGGGGTGGGAATGAACACTGAAGCTTTCTTT. Translated, it gives CSELPQGVGMNTEAFF. Full variable domain (remainder filled in from reference TRBV29-1 and TRBJ1-1): SAVISQKPSRDICQRGTSLTIQCQVDSQVTMMFWYRQQPGQSLTLIATANQGSEATYESGFVIDKFPISRPNLTFSTLTVSNMSPEDSSIYLCSELPQGVGMNTEAFFGQGTRLTVV.

This clonotype has ten or more counts. The chain joins TRBV30 to TRBJ2-2; TRBD1 aligns across 8 bases. J lost 8 bases, V lost 0 bases, and 11 bases had no gene match. Germline V gives CDR1 GTSNPN, CDR2 SVGIG (reference sequence). This CDR3 is built from 16 residues. DNA for the CDR3: TGTGCCTGGAGTGTACCCGGGACAGGTCTCTCGGGGGAGCTGTTTTTT. Amino acid sequence: CAWSVPGTGLSGELFF.

This clonotype was seen many times. This sequence joins TRBV20-1 and TRBJ2-5, with D tentatively TRBD2 (6 bases). V was pared by 3 bases and J by 1 base, with 12 bases between. CDR3 length equals 14 residues. Germline V lookup: CDR1 DFQATT, CDR2 SNEGSKA (reference sequence). CDR3 protein: CSASEAGSQETQYF. The CDR3 DNA follows: TGCAGTGCTAGTGAGGCGGGATCCCAAGAGACCCAGTACTTC.

This clonotype was seen repeatedly, ten times or more. The chain combines TRBV4-1 with TRBJ2-4; D is perhaps TRBD2 (5 bases). V was cut by 0 bases and J by 0 bases, with 9 bases left in between. Germline values: CDR1 MGHRA, CDR2 YSYEKL. This CDR3 spans 16 amino acids. The CDR3 bases are TGCGCCAGCAGCCAAGAGTCAGGACTAGCCAAAAACATTCAGTACTTC. It codes for CASSQESGLAKNIQYF.

A few counts support this clonotype. The rearrangement joins TRBV24-1 to TRBJ2-7; possibly TRBD1 for D (5 bases). The germline V gene encodes CDR1 KGHDR and CDR2 SFDVKD. The CDR3 is 15 amino acids. The V end was cut by 5 bases, the J end by 1 base, with 14 bases between. The CDR3 DNA follows: TGTGCCACCAGTGTCGGTGGGGCGCGATCCTACGAGCAGTACTTC. Protein sequence: CATSVGGARSYEQYF.

The CDR3 spells CASSLAPTGVGNTIYF. In DNA, the CDR3 is TGTGCCAGCAGTTTAGCTCCGACAGGGGTTGGAAACACCATATATTTT. The chain is built from TRBV12-3 or TRBV12-4 and TRBJ1-3, with 8 bases aligning to TRBD1. This CDR3 has 16 residues. With 0 bases clipped from V and 3 bases from J, the junction kept 4 bases outside the gene matches.

V usage is TRBV19 and J usage is TRBJ2-7; no clear D. Germline V gene data show CDR1 as LNHDA and CDR2 as SQIVND (reference sequence). CDR3 size: 12 residues. The germline V and J ends were trimmed by 4 bases and 6 bases, with 10 bases remaining between them. Here the CDR3 DNA reads TGTGCCAGTAGTAGCTGGGGTGGCGAGCAGTACTTC. This codes for CASSSWGGEQYF.

Only a few counts were recorded for this clonotype. J is TRBJ1-5 and V is TRBV6-1; 7 nucleotides line up with TRBD1. Trimming at V came to 6 bases and at J to 4 bases, leaving 9 bases not matched to a gene. CDR3 length equals 15 residues. Germline V lookup: CDR1 MNHNS, CDR2 SASEGT. For the CDR3, the DNA is TGTGCCAGCAGGACCACAGGGGTGGGGAATCAGCCCCAGCATTTT. Amino acids: CASRTTGVGNQPQHF.